This T cell receptor beta chain was documented in a study of shared clonotypes between healthy human individuals. In the study overall: Each donor's CD8 memory used one plate, CD8 naive two, each CD4 subset three.

The CDR3 length is 15 residues. V lost 5 bases and J lost 0, with 11 bases in between. From germline, CDR1 is MDHEN and CDR2 SYDVKM. The method was immunoSEQ multiplex PCR; TCRdb's version includes in-frame clones alone and lacks a portion of them. This sample carries around 1.1 million clones, approximately 80% of them seen once, and the ten largest clones take 0.89%. V is TRBV28 and J is TRBJ2-4; D is unresolved. Sequencing was done on a sample of memory CD4+ T cells from PBMCs. The subset is: CD45RA-negative fraction. This TCR came from a man aged 18 to 29 in good health. Some clones in this sample may be carry-over from other donors' samples. The CDR3 reads CASSTLGLAKNIQYF. The CDR3 DNA is TGTGCCAGCAGTACATTAGGGTTAGCCAAAAACATTCAGTACTTC.